A single sample is the source of the 28 T cell receptor beta chains below, sequenced in a study of a mutant IDH1 vaccine in newly diagnosed glioma. As for time point: week 23, last vaccination. Vaccination comprised doses that each held 300 ug of mutant IDH1 20-mer peptide, plus topical imiquimod. Which antigens these TCRs recognize remains unknown. TCRdb's copy holds only in-frame clones and misses some; the assay was immunoSEQ multiplex PCR. The table has some 42,000 clones, roughly 80% seen once. The specimen was PBMCs, collected from a glioma patient whose treatment included an IDH1 peptide vaccine. The origin of the receptors is a middle-aged man with glioma.

The count of this clone is one. The J gene is TRBJ2-2, the V gene TRBV10-2, with 10 bases that match TRBD2. Germline CDR1 is WSHSY and CDR2 is SAAADI. Trimming removed 5 bases from V and 3 bases from J; junction bases left unmatched: 0. This CDR3 has 14 residues. The chain's CDR3 is CASSSGGDTGELFF. The CDR3 nucleotides are TGCGCCAGCAGTAGCGGGGGGGACACCGGGGAGCTGTTTTTT.

The CDR3 is CASSVSSSYETQYF. In DNA form, the CDR3 reads TGTGCCAGCAGCGTTAGCTCTTCTTATGAGACCCAGTACTTC. V is TRBV9 and J is TRBJ2-5; D gene uncertain. Deletions cut 2 bases from V and 5 bases from J, with 13 bases between. This CDR3 spans 14 amino acids. Germline V gene data show CDR1 as SGDLS and CDR2 as YYNGEE.

J is TRBJ1-4 and V is TRBV6-5; no firm D call. Trimming took off 0 bases at V and 8 bases at J, with 16 bases between the two ends. The CDR3 covers 16 residues. CDR1 is MNHEY and CDR2 is SVGAGI in the germline V gene. Here the CDR3 reads CASSYSRWGEVEKLFF. The CDR3, as DNA: TGTGCCAGCAGTTACTCGAGATGGGGAGAGGTGGAAAAACTGTTTTTT.

This chain links TRBV7-8 with TRBJ1-1; D unresolved. Germline V gene sequence: CDR1 SGHVS, CDR2 FQNEAQ. The CDR3 spans 12 residues. The V and J ends lost 2 bases and 6 bases respectively, with 7 bases between them. The CDR3 sequence: CASSLIGPEAFF. The CDR3 DNA is TGTGCCAGCAGCTTAATCGGCCCTGAAGCTTTCTTT.

V gene TRBV4-3 combines with J gene TRBJ2-2, with D hard to call. The CDR3 length is 13 residues. V gave up 1 base and J gave up 4 bases, with 4 bases separating them. The germline gives CDR1 LGHNA, CDR2 YSLEER. The CDR3 sequence is CASSQALTGELFF. The CDR3 region has the DNA TGCGCCAGCAGCCAAGCCCTCACCGGGGAGCTGTTTTTT.

This clone was seen a handful of times. The V gene is TRBV10-3, the J gene TRBJ2-1, with 9 bases identical to TRBD2. CDR1 is ENHRY, CDR2 SYGVKD, per germline. V was pared by 10 bases and J by 5 bases, with 6 bases of the junction left unmatched. CDR3 length: 13 residues. The CDR3 DNA is TGTGCCAGCGGGGGGGCCCGTGACAATGAGCAGTTCTTC. This sequence encodes CASGGARDNEQFF.

The chain uses TRBV30 and TRBJ1-6, with D unresolved. This CDR3 comprises 15 residues. V was shortened by 4 bases and J by 9 bases, with 19 bases between the two germline ends. CDR1 and CDR2 (germline): GTSNPN, SVGIG (reference sequence). The CDR3 region is CAWKTGPPGGSPLHF. The CDR3 nucleotides read TGTGCCTGGAAAACCGGGCCTCCCGGTGGTTCACCCCTCCACTTT.

The CDR3 DNA follows: TGCAGTGCTTCGCAAGAGACCCAGTACTTC. It yields the protein CSASQETQYF. This sequence joins TRBV20-1 and TRBJ2-5, with D uncertain. The V end lost 5 bases, the J end lost 2 bases, and 3 bases lay between the germline ends. The CDR3 totals 10 residues. CDR1 is DFQATT, CDR2 SNEGSKA, per germline (reference sequence).

V usage is TRBV7-9 and J usage is TRBJ2-3; tentative D call: TRBD1 (5 bases). This CDR3 contains 14 residues. Trimming cost V 3 bases and J 5 bases, with 12 bases left between them. CDR1 is SEHNR, CDR2 FQNEAQ, per germline (reference sequence). CDR3 region: CASSFGQGLDTQYF. CDR3 coding DNA: TGTGCCAGCAGCTTCGGGCAGGGTCTAGATACGCAGTATTTT.

The V and J genes are TRBV5-1 and TRBJ1-3; D might be TRBD1 (5 bases). Trimming removed 4 bases from V and 0 bases from J, with 8 bases in between. CDR1 is SGHRS, CDR2 YFSETQ, per germline. The CDR3 extends over 14 amino acids. The CDR3 sequence is CASSPDSSGNTIYF. The CDR3 region has the DNA TGCGCCAGCAGCCCAGACAGCTCTGGAAACACCATATATTTT. Using reference TRBV5-1 and TRBJ1-3 for the parts outside the CDR3, the full variable domain is KAGVTQTPRYLIKTRGQQVTLSCSPISGHRSVSWYQQTPGQGLQFLFEYFSETQRNKGNFPGRFSGRQFSNSRSEMNVSTLELGDSALYLCASSPDSSGNTIYFGEGSWLTVV.

By sample fraction, this clone is medium-sized. This chain joins TRBV6-1 and TRBJ1-2; no definite D call. Germline-derived CDR1 and CDR2 are MNHNS and SASEGT. The CDR3 sequence is 13 residues long. The V gene lost 7 bases and the J gene lost 2 bases, with 11 bases spanning the gap. CDR3 bases: TGTGCCAGCACCATGGTCGAGAACTATGGCTACACCTTC. It translates to CASTMVENYGYTF.

In nucleotides, the CDR3 is TGTGCCAGCAGCGGACAAGCTGGAAACACCATATATTTT. This encodes CASSGQAGNTIYF. The chain joins TRBV6-6 to TRBJ1-3; D possibly corresponds to TRBD1 (5 bases). Germline loops: CDR1 MNHNY, CDR2 SVGAGI (reference sequence). Deletions cut 6 bases from V and 2 bases from J, with 8 bases between. This CDR3 spans 13 amino acids.

The chain carries TRBV9 and TRBJ2-2, with 8 bases aligning to TRBD1. V lost 4 bases and J lost 6; bases outside the gene matches: 11. The CDR3 totals 16 residues. CDR1 and CDR2 from the germline V gene are SGDLS and YYNGEE. CDR3 bases: TGTGCCAGCAGCCCGAGACAGGGGACCTTGCCCGGGGAGCTGTTTTTT. This encodes CASSPRQGTLPGELFF.

The CDR3 nucleotides read TGTGCCAGCCACTACAGCGGGACAGGGCCGAACACTGAAGCTTTCTTT. This codes for CASHYSGTGPNTEAFF. The chain joins TRBV9 to TRBJ1-1; the match to TRBD1 covers 9 bases. Germline values: CDR1 SGDLS, CDR2 YYNGEE. The junction had 11 bases not matched to a gene; V was cut back by 7 bases and J by 1 base. The length of the CDR3 is 16 residues.

The rearrangement joins TRBV29-1 to TRBJ2-2, with unresolved D. The CDR3 totals 14 residues. V lost 1 base to trimming and J lost 0 bases, with 6 bases between them. Germline values: CDR1 SQVTM, CDR2 ANQGSEA. CDR3 residues: CSVEVDANTGELFF. CDR3 sequence (DNA): TGCAGCGTTGAAGTTGATGCGAACACCGGGGAGCTGTTTTTT.

This clone appeared a few times. The chain carries TRBV7-6 and TRBJ2-7, with 8 bases fitting TRBD2. V lost 2 bases to trimming and J lost 2 bases; unmatched junction nucleotides: 8. This CDR3 has 16 amino acids. Germline-derived CDR1 and CDR2 are SGHVS and FNYEAQ. The CDR3 region is CASSLLGGGTTYEQYF. The CDR3 nucleotides are TGTGCCAGCAGCTTATTGGGCGGGGGGACTACCTACGAGCAGTACTTC.

V and J are TRBV19 and TRBJ1-1; the match to TRBD1 covers 10 bases. Germline V gene lookup returns CDR1 LNHDA and CDR2 SQIVND (reference sequence). The V and J ends lost 10 bases and 3 bases, in that order; junction bases with no gene match: 8. CDR3 length: 14 amino acids. CDR3 protein: CATSDRGYYTEAFF. CDR3 coding DNA: TGTGCCACCTCGGACAGGGGGTACTACACTGAAGCTTTCTTT.

CDR3 nucleotide sequence: TGTGCCAGCAGCCAAGAGTCTCGACGGGCTGGAAACACCATATATTTT. Amino acid sequence: CASSQESRRAGNTIYF. The chain uses TRBV4-2 and TRBJ1-3, with no clear D. The germline V gene has CDR1 LGHNA and CDR2 YNFKEQ. The CDR3 sequence is 16 residues long. V dropped 0 bases and J dropped 2 bases, with 11 bases sitting between them.

This clone was counted a single time. The rearrangement uses TRBV7-8 and TRBJ2-7, with D possibly being TRBD1 or TRBD2 (6 bases each). In germline, CDR1 is SGHVS, CDR2 FQNEAQ. Trimming pared 1 base from V and 6 bases from J, leaving 13 bases between. CDR3 length: 14 residues. The CDR3 is CASSLVGAGGEQYF. Written as DNA, the CDR3 is TGTGCCAGCAGCTTAGTGGGGGCCGGGGGCGAGCAGTACTTC. Combining the CDR3 with reference TRBV7-8 and TRBJ2-7 gives the whole variable domain GAGVSQSPRYKVAKRGQDVALRCDPISGHVSLFWYQQALGQGPEFLTYFQNEAQLDKSGLPSDRFFAERPEGSVSTLKIQRTQQEDSAVYLCASSLVGAGGEQYFGPGTRLTVT.

This chain uses TRBV5-1 with TRBJ1-5; D remains unclear. Trimming stripped 0 bases from V and 0 bases from J, with 13 bases between. The CDR3 has 17 amino acids. CDR1 is SGHRS and CDR2 is YFSETQ in the germline V gene. CDR3 bases: TGCGCCAGCAGCTTGGAGGGTCACACTAATAGCAATCAGCCCCAGCATTTT. This sequence encodes CASSLEGHTNSNQPQHF.

The chain couples TRBV7-9 to TRBJ1-5; D is uncertain. CDR1 is SEHNR and CDR2 is FQNEAQ in the germline V gene (reference sequence). The CDR3 has 12 residues. The V gene lost 5 bases and the J gene lost 10 bases, with 12 bases spanning the gap. The CDR3 coding sequence is TGTGCCAGCAGCCCCCGGGGAGGCCCCCAGCATTTT. Protein: CASSPRGGPQHF.

The chain links TRBV19 to TRBJ2-4; tentatively, D is TRBD1 or TRBD2 (5 bases each). The ends were cut back, 2 bases at V and 0 bases at J, with 11 bases in the middle. Germline values: CDR1 LNHDA, CDR2 SQIVND (reference sequence). The CDR3 has 16 amino acids. For the CDR3, the DNA is TGTGCCAGTAGTATATCAGGGACGGTAGCCAAAAACATTCAGTACTTC. Its translation: CASSISGTVAKNIQYF.

This clone was recorded only once. The gene calls are TRBV18 and TRBJ1-5; possibly TRBD1 for D (6 bases). The germline CDR1 and CDR2 sequences are KGHSH and LQKENI. V lost 3 bases and J lost 4, with 10 bases in between. The CDR3 extends over 14 amino acids. CDR3 nucleotides: TGTGCCAGCTCACCGGACAGTCGAAATCAGCCCCAGCATTTT. Protein sequence: CASSPDSRNQPQHF.

The chain recombines TRBV5-8 with TRBJ2-3, with TRBD1 as a possible D gene (6 bases). Germline lookup yields CDR1 SGHTS and CDR2 YDEGEE. CDR3 length equals 15 residues. V was clipped by 5 bases and J by 2 bases, with 15 bases between them. This CDR3 reads CASRPTGRVTDTQYF. The CDR3 DNA is TGTGCCAGCAGGCCAACAGGGCGGGTCACAGATACGCAGTATTTT.

The chain has TRBV7-9 and TRBJ1-1, with 9 bases lining up with TRBD1. The CDR3 runs to 12 residues. Germline V lookup: CDR1 SEHNR, CDR2 FQNEAQ (reference sequence). CDR3 loop: CGGDRDGTEAFF. The CDR3, as DNA: TGTGGCGGGGACAGGGATGGCACTGAAGCTTTCTTT.

The chain is built from TRBV29-1 and TRBJ1-4; D call uncertain. CDR3 size: 13 residues. V was pared by 6 bases and J by 2 bases, with 10 bases between. Per germline, CDR1 SQVTM and CDR2 ANQGSEA. The CDR3 loop reads CSVDTGTNEKLFF. The CDR3 DNA reads as TGCAGCGTCGATACCGGGACTAATGAAAAACTGTTTTTT.

The chain is built from TRBV30 and TRBJ1-2; D ambiguous. Germline CDR1 GTSNPN, CDR2 SVGIG (reference sequence). V lost 3 bases to trimming and J lost 2 bases, with 7 bases between them. The CDR3 length is 12 residues. CDR3 DNA sequence: TGTGCCTGGAGACGGGAAAACTATGGCTACACCTTC. Translated: CAWRRENYGYTF.

The J gene is TRBJ2-5, the V gene TRBV7-2, with 7 bases matching TRBD1. Losses at the gene ends were 5 bases for V and 5 bases for J; bases not matched to a gene: 8. This CDR3 is built from 14 residues. Germline loops: CDR1 SGHTA, CDR2 FQGNSA. The CDR3 region has the DNA TGTGCCAGCAGCATACCCGGGACAGCTGAGACCCAGTACTTC. Encoded protein: CASSIPGTAETQYF.